This TCR beta chain stems from a study of shared clonotypes between healthy human individuals. Profiling relied on immunoSEQ multiplex PCR, and the TCRdb table lists in-frame clones only, not all of them. The sample holds approximately 2.5 million clones, more than 85% seen once. Trimming cost V 5 bases and J 6 bases, with 16 bases left between them. CDR1 is MNHEY, CDR2 SMNVEV, per germline (reference sequence). This CDR3 contains 14 residues. This clone was observed a single time. Sequenced input: naive CD4+ T cells from PBMCs. Subset denoted: CD45RA+ positively selected. The chain links TRBV27 to TRBJ1-2, with D perhaps matching TRBD1 (6 bases). The TCR comes from a man aged 18 to 29 in good health. Some clones in this sample may be carry-over from other donors' samples. CDR3 region: CASSQQGRRNGYTF. CDR3 DNA sequence: TGTGCCAGCAGTCAACAGGGTAGGCGGAATGGCTACACCTTC.